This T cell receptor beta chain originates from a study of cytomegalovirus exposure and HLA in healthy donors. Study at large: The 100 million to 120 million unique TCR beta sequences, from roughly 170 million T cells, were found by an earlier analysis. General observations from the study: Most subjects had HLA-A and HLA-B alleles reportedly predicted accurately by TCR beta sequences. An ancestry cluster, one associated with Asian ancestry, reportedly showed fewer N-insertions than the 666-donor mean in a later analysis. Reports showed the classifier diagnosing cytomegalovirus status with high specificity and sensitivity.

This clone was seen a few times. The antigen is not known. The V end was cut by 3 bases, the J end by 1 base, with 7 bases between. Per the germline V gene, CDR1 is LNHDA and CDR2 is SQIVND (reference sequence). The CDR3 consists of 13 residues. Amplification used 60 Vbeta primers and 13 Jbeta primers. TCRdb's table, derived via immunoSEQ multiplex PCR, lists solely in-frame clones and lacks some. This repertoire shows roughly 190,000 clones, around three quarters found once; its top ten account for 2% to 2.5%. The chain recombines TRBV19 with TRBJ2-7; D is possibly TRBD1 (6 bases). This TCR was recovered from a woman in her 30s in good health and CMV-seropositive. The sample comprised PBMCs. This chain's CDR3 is CASSMGTSYEQYF. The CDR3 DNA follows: TGTGCCAGTAGTATGGGGACATCCTACGAGCAGTACTTC.